These T cell receptor beta chains were read from a single sample in a study of cytomegalovirus exposure and HLA in healthy donors. Sequencing used immunoSEQ multiplex PCR; TCRdb keeps in-frame clones, though not all of them. The sample lists about 130,000 clones; less than 85% were seen once. The specimen was PBMCs. The receptors stem from a man aged 35-49 years in good health and CMV-seronegative. Each CDR3 is given with its conserved first and last residue. A D gene is named only where the DNA matches it firmly. Part of the rows lack a size; the others show once, few, many or a class for expanded clones.

abundance | j_gene | v_gene | d_gene | len | CDR3nt | CDR3aa
. | TRBJ1-1 | TRBV6-1 | TRBD1 | 13 | TGTGCCAGCGTCCCAGGGGGGAGCACTGAAGCTTTCTTT | CASVPGGSTEAFF
. | TRBJ1-3 | TRBV5-1 | . | 14 | TGCGCCAGCAGCTTGGCAGGGTCAGGAAACACCATATATTTT | CASSLAGSGNTIYF
. | TRBJ2-3 | TRBV6-1 | TRBD1 | 14 | TGTGCCAGCAGTGAAAACAGGGGTGCAGATACGCAGTATTTT | CASSENRGADTQYF
few | TRBJ1-1 | TRBV7-9 | . | 12 | TGTTCCAGCAGCGTTCAAACAGGGGAAGCTTTCTTT | CSSSVQTGEAFF
once | TRBJ2-1 | TRBV30 | . | 14 | TGTGCCTGGAGTGTCCCGGGACTGTACAATGAGCAGTTCTTC | CAWSVPGLYNEQFF
. | TRBJ2-2 | TRBV18 | . | 16 | TGTGCCAGCTCACCACAGGAAACAGGGAACACCGGGGAGCTGTTTTTT | CASSPQETGNTGELFF
. | TRBJ2-7 | TRBV27 | TRBD1 | 15 | TGTGCCAGCAGCCCAAGACAGGGGGCGGCCTACGAGCAGTACTTC | CASSPRQGAAYEQYF
. | TRBJ2-5 | TRBV6-5 | . | 16 | TGTGCCAGCAGTTACTCCGCCTGGGACACGGGAGAGACCCAGTACTTC | CASSYSAWDTGETQYF
. | TRBJ2-5 | TRBV6-5 | . | 15 | TGTGCCAGCAGCTCCGCGGGACAGAGCCAAGAGACCCAGTACTTC | CASSSAGQSQETQYF
. | TRBJ2-5 | TRBV7-7 | . | 15 | TGTGCCAGCAGCTTAGCGGCGACATACCAAGAGACCCAGTACTTC | CASSLAATYQETQYF
few | TRBJ1-2 | TRBV25-1 | . | 14 | TGTGCCAGCAGTGACCTGGGCCCGGGGGATGGCTACACCTTC | CASSDLGPGDGYTF
. | TRBJ2-7 | TRBV7-6 | . | 14 | TGTGCCAGCAGCATCACCTTCCCGGGCTACGAGCAGTACTTC | CASSITFPGYEQYF
. | TRBJ2-6 | TRBV7-2 | . | 16 | TGTGCCAGCAGCCCCGCAGGGAACCCTGGGGCCAACGTCCTGACTTTC | CASSPAGNPGANVLTF
. | TRBJ2-7 | TRBV27 | TRBD2 | 14 | TGTGCCAGCAGTTTTACTAGCGGGACCTACGAGCAGTACTTC | CASSFTSGTYEQYF
. | TRBJ2-1 | TRBV6-6 | TRBD2 | 14 | TGTGCCAGCAGTTATGGACTAGCGGGTTTTGAGCAGTTCTTC | CASSYGLAGFEQFF
. | TRBJ1-2 | TRBV19 | TRBD1 | 13 | TGTGCCAGTAGTTGGGACAGCCATTATGGCTACACCTTC | CASSWDSHYGYTF
. | TRBJ2-3 | TRBV5-1 | TRBD2 | 14 | TGCGCCAGCAGCTTCGGGAGGCCCACAGATACGCAGTATTTT | CASSFGRPTDTQYF
. | TRBJ2-7 | TRBV11-3 | TRBD1 | 14 | TGTGCCAGCAGACGGGGTCAGGGGGACAACGAGCAGTACTTC | CASRRGQGDNEQYF
once | TRBJ2-2 | TRBV5-1 | . | 15 | TGCGCCAGCAGCTTGGGACATACTAACACCGGGGAGCTGTTTTTT | CASSLGHTNTGELFF
. | TRBJ2-2 | TRBV13 | . | 17 | TGTGCCAGCAGCTTCTCTCCCGACAGCGCGAACACCGGGGAGCTGTTTTTT | CASSFSPDSANTGELFF
. | TRBJ1-6 | TRBV6-1 | . | 18 | TGTGCCAGCAGTGAAAGGGGGACGAGGAGCTCCTATAATTCACCCCTCCACTTT | CASSERGTRSSYNSPLHF
few | TRBJ1-1 | TRBV5-4 | . | 14 | TGTGCCAGCAGCTTGCCGGGAGAGGGCACTGAAGCTTTCTTT | CASSLPGEGTEAFF
. | TRBJ2-5 | TRBV11-1 | . | 14 | TGTGCCAGCAGCTTAGTTACAGGTGGGGAGACCCAGTACTTC | CASSLVTGGETQYF
. | TRBJ2-4 | TRBV6-1 | . | 15 | TGTGCCAGCAGTGCCGACGGCAGGGATTCGGACATTCAGTACTTC | CASSADGRDSDIQYF
once | TRBJ1-5 | TRBV7-2 | . | 13 | TGTGCCAGCAGCTTACAGGGTAGTCAGCCCCAGCATTTT | CASSLQGSQPQHF
few | TRBJ2-3 | TRBV7-9 | TRBD2 | 18 | TGTGCCAGCAGCTTAAGTCGGGTAGCGGGAGGGCCTACAGATACGCAGTATTTT | CASSLSRVAGGPTDTQYF
. | TRBJ2-7 | TRBV30 | . | 11 | TGTGCCTGGAGTACAGCCTACGAGCAGTACTTC | CAWSTAYEQYF
few | TRBJ2-5 | TRBV28 | TRBD1 | 14 | TGTGCCAGCAGTCTACAGGGGACGCAGGGATCCCAGTACTTC | CASSLQGTQGSQYF
few | TRBJ2-1 | TRBV18 | TRBD2 | 14 | TGTGCCAGCTCCCCTAGCGGATCCTACAATGAGCAGTTCTTC | CASSPSGSYNEQFF
. | TRBJ1-5 | TRBV2 | TRBD1 | 14 | TGTGCCAGCAGTGACGGCAGGGGGAATCAGCCCCAGCATTTT | CASSDGRGNQPQHF
few | TRBJ2-2 | TRBV29-1 | . | 13 | TGCAGCGTGGAACCCTCGAACACCGGGGAGCTGTTTTTT | CSVEPSNTGELFF
. | TRBJ2-7 | TRBV27 | . | 12 | TGTGCCAGCAGTTTTACCAGGGGCGAGCAGTACTTC | CASSFTRGEQYF
. | TRBJ1-1 | TRBV4-2 | . | 15 | TGTGCCAGCAGCCAAGAATACAGGGCGAACACTGAAGCTTTCTTT | CASSQEYRANTEAFF
. | TRBJ2-1 | TRBV9 | . | 15 | TGTGCCAGCAGCGTAGGTTTAATCGGGAGCAATGAGCAGTTCTTC | CASSVGLIGSNEQFF
. | TRBJ1-2 | TRBV2 | . | 14 | TGTGCCAGCACCAGGGCCCCCCGCAACTATGGCTACACCTTC | CASTRAPRNYGYTF
. | TRBJ2-3 | TRBV6-6 | . | 11 | TGTGCCAGCCTCGGGGCAGATACGCAGTATTTT | CASLGADTQYF
once | TRBJ2-6 | TRBV5-8 | . | 15 | TGTGCCAGCAGCCCGATAGCCTCTGGGGCCAACGTCCTGACTTTC | CASSPIASGANVLTF
. | TRBJ1-2 | TRBV2 | TRBD1 | 15 | TGTGCCAGCAGTGAAGCAGGGGGGACAGCATATGGCTACACCTTC | CASSEAGGTAYGYTF
. | TRBJ2-5 | TRBV28 | TRBD2 | 15 | TGTGCCAGCAGTTTCGGCGGGAGAAACCAAGAGACCCAGTACTTC | CASSFGGRNQETQYF
. | TRBJ2-7 | TRBV5-8 | . | 14 | TGTGCCAGCAGCCGAAGAGGGGGGGCCTACGAGCAGTACTTC | CASSRRGGAYEQYF
. | TRBJ2-2 | TRBV5-4 | TRBD2 | 16 | TGTGCCAGCAGCTTCCTAGGCGGGAGAAGTACCGGGGAGCTGTTTTTT | CASSFLGGRSTGELFF
. | TRBJ2-1 | TRBV6-6 | . | 14 | TGTGCCAGCAGTTACAGCAGGGAGGTCAATGAGCAGTTCTTC | CASSYSREVNEQFF
. | TRBJ2-1 | TRBV28 | . | 13 | TGTGCCAGCAGTTTTCGGCTAGCCAATGAGCAGTTCTTC | CASSFRLANEQFF
few | TRBJ1-5 | TRBV5-1 | . | 14 | TGCGCCAGCAGCCCAGGCGGAGGGAATCAGCCCCAGCATTTT | CASSPGGGNQPQHF
. | TRBJ2-2 | TRBV9 | . | 14 | TGTGCCAGCAGCGGGAGGAGGGTCACCGGGGAGCTGTTTTTT | CASSGRRVTGELFF
. | TRBJ1-1 | TRBV7-9 | . | 15 | TGTGCCAGCAGCCTTGCGGGGGCCAGGAACACTGAAGCTTTCTTT | CASSLAGARNTEAFF
. | TRBJ1-1 | TRBV6-5 | . | 15 | TGTGCCAGCAGTTACTCGAACCAGGGGAACACTGAAGCTTTCTTT | CASSYSNQGNTEAFF
. | TRBJ1-2 | TRBV5-5 | TRBD1 | 15 | TGTGCCAGCAGCTGGGGGACAGGGGGCCCCTATGGCTACACCTTC | CASSWGTGGPYGYTF
. | TRBJ2-2 | TRBV6-5 | TRBD2 | 16 | TGTGCCAGCAGTTACCCGCGCGCGGGGGGCACCGGGGAGCTGTTTTTT | CASSYPRAGGTGELFF
. | TRBJ2-7 | TRBV10-1 | . | 13 | TGCGCCAGCAGTGAATTCCCTCAGGGGGAGCAGTACTTC | CASSEFPQGEQYF
. | TRBJ1-6 | TRBV5-1 | TRBD1 | 14 | TGCGCCAGCAGCTTGGGGGACAGGGATTCACCCCTCCACTTT | CASSLGDRDSPLHF
few | TRBJ2-7 | TRBV6-1 | TRBD2 | 15 | TGTGCCAGCAGTGAATCCCTAGCGGCAACCTACGAGCAGTACTTC | CASSESLAATYEQYF
. | TRBJ1-2 | TRBV28 | . | 14 | TGTGCCAGCAGGGTAGGGAGGCCTAACTATGGCTACACCTTC | CASRVGRPNYGYTF
. | TRBJ2-5 | TRBV5-7 | . | 13 | TGTGCCAGCAGCTTGGGTCAGGGCTGGACCCAGTACTTC | CASSLGQGWTQYF
. | TRBJ1-5 | TRBV2 | TRBD1 | 15 | TGTGCCAGCAGTGAAAGGACAGGGGTACGACAGCCCCAGCATTTT | CASSERTGVRQPQHF